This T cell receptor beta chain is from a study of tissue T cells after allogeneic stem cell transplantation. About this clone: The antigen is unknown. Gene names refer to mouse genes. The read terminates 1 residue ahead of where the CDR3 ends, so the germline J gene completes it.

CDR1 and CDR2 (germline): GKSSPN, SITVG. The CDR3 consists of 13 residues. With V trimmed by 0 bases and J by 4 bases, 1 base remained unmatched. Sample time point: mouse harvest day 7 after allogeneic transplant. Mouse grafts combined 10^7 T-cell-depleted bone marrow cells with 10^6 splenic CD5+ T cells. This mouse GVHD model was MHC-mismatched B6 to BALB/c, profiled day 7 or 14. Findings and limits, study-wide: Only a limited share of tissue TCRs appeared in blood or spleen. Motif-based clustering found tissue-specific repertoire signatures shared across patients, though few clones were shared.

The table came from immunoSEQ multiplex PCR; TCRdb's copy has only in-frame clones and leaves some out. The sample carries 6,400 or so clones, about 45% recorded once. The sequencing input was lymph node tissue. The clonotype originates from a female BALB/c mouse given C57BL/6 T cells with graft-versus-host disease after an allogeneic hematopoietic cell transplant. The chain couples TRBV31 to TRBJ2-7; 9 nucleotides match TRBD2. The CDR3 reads CAWSLDWGYEQYF. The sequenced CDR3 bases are TGTGCCTGGAGTCTCGACTGGGGGTATGAACAGTAC.